The 27 T cell receptor beta chains below were found in one sample sequenced in a study of blood T cell repertoires in COVID-19. This table comes from immunoSEQ multiplex PCR, and its TCRdb copy is limited to in-frame clones, with some not included. The sample shows about 300,000 clones, 83% of them seen only once. The source material was peripheral blood. These receptors were collected from a woman aged 45-65 years with acute or convalescent COVID-19.

This clone was found once. This rearrangement joins TRBV6-2 or TRBV6-3 to TRBJ1-1, with 8 bases matching TRBD1. Germline CDR1 and CDR2: MNHEY and SVGEGT. V lost 5 bases and J lost 1; bases outside the gene matches: 6. The CDR3 totals 15 residues. In DNA, the CDR3 is TGTGCCAGCAGTCGAAGGACAGGGACGAACACTGAAGCTTTCTTT. Its translation is CASSRRTGTNTEAFF.

This clone has a handful of counts. The rearrangement uses TRBV21-1 and TRBJ1-4; TRBD1 reflects the table's D call only, with no check against the DNA. TRBV21-1 is a listed pseudogene. This CDR3 contains 15 residues. As DNA, the CDR3 is TGTGCCAGCAGCCTTGAAAGGGGGACGAATGAAAAACTGTTTTTT. Translating gives CASSLERGTNEKLFF.

The chain recombines TRBV5-1 with TRBJ1-4; D is possibly TRBD1 (5 bases). In germline, CDR1 is SGHRS, CDR2 YFSETQ. The CDR3 contains 15 residues. V lost 6 bases and J 3 bases, leaving 15 bases between the germline ends. The CDR3 DNA reads TGCGCCAGCACCCCACGGGGGAATGCTAATGAAAAACTGTTTTTT. This encodes CASTPRGNANEKLFF. The entire variable domain, with the rest obtained from reference TRBV5-1 and TRBJ1-4, is as follows: KAGVTQTPRYLIKTRGQQVTLSCSPISGHRSVSWYQQTPGQGLQFLFEYFSETQRNKGNFPGRFSGRQFSNSRSEMNVSTLELGDSALYLCASTPRGNANEKLFFGSGTQLSVL.

This chain joins TRBV29-1 and TRBJ2-5, with no clear D. Trimming took off 3 bases at V and 5 bases at J, with 13 bases between the two ends. The CDR3 is made up of 13 amino acids. Germline CDR1 is SQVTM and CDR2 is ANQGSEA. CDR3 sequence (DNA): TGCAGCGTTGACGGCAGCCTCGGGGAGACCCAGTACTTC. Protein: CSVDGSLGETQYF.

The V and J genes are TRBV5-1 and TRBJ1-1, with no clear D. CDR3 length: 15 residues. CDR1 is SGHRS and CDR2 is YFSETQ in the germline V gene. V lost 0 bases to trimming and J lost 1 base, with 10 bases between them. The CDR3, as DNA: TGCGCCAGCAGCTTGGCCATGGGAGCGAACACTGAAGCTTTCTTT. This translates into CASSLAMGANTEAFF.

The chain is built from TRBV11-2 and TRBJ2-5; 12 nucleotides match TRBD2. Germline trimming cut 2 bases from V and 4 bases from J; bases unmatched to any gene: 5. Germline-derived CDR1 and CDR2 are SGHAT and FQNNGV. The CDR3 extends over 16 amino acids. CDR3 bases: TGTGCCAGCAGCTTACTAGCGGGGGGGCCGGGAGAGACCCAGTACTTC. Its translation is CASSLLAGGPGETQYF. The full variable domain, rest sourced from reference TRBV11-2 and TRBJ2-5, is EAGVAQSPRYKIIEKRQSVAFWCNPISGHATLYWYQQILGQGPKLLIQFQNNGVVDDSQLPKDRFSAERLKGVDSTLKIQPAKLEDSAVYLCASSLLAGGPGETQYFGPGTRLLVL.

The gene calls are TRBV10-3 and TRBJ2-5, with D perhaps matching TRBD1 (5 bases). The germline V gene has CDR1 ENHRY and CDR2 SYGVKD. This CDR3 is built from 12 residues. Trimming removed 6 bases from V and 3 bases from J, with 8 bases in between. The CDR3 DNA follows: TGTGCCATCAGGGGCAGGGAAGAGACCCAGTACTTC. It codes for CAIRGREETQYF.

This rearrangement joins TRBV9 to TRBJ2-2; D may be TRBD2 (6 bases). The ends were cut back, 4 bases at V and 4 bases at J, with 20 bases in the middle. This CDR3 is built from 17 residues. Germline V gene sequence: CDR1 SGDLS, CDR2 YYNGEE. CDR3: CASSPPKYGSSTGELFF. As DNA, the CDR3 is TGTGCCAGCAGCCCCCCTAAATACGGGAGTAGCACCGGGGAGCTGTTTTTT. The full variable domain, its missing parts supplied by reference TRBV9 and TRBJ2-2, is DSGVTQTPKHLITATGQRVTLRCSPRSGDLSVYWYQQSLDQGLQFLIQYYNGEERAKGNILERFSAQQFPDLHSELNLSSLELGDSALYFCASSPPKYGSSTGELFFGEGSRLTVL.

The genes are TRBV2 and TRBJ2-1, with D perhaps matching TRBD2 (5 bases). V lost 7 bases, J lost 7 bases, and 17 bases lay in between. The CDR3 length is 14 residues. Germline lookup yields CDR1 SNHLY and CDR2 FYNNEI. The CDR3 is CASKDPTGSNEQFF. The CDR3 DNA reads TGTGCCAGCAAAGACCCGACGGGGAGTAATGAGCAGTTCTTC.

This chain uses TRBV2 with TRBJ2-1, with D unclear. V was shortened by 7 bases and J by 1 base, with 2 bases between the two germline ends. The CDR3 is 11 amino acids. Germline V gives CDR1 SNHLY, CDR2 FYNNEI. This CDR3 reads CASTSYNEQFF. CDR3 coding DNA: TGTGCCAGCACATCCTACAATGAGCAGTTCTTC.

The chain links TRBV5-1 to TRBJ2-7; 9 bases agree with TRBD1. V lost 4 bases and J lost 4; bases outside the gene matches: 3. Germline V gene lookup returns CDR1 SGHRS and CDR2 YFSETQ. This CDR3 has 13 amino acids. The chain's CDR3 is CASSTGQGYEQYF. In nucleotides, the CDR3 is TGCGCCAGCAGCACGGGACAGGGTTACGAGCAGTACTTC.

V and J are TRBV9 and TRBJ2-7; TRBD1 matches at 7 bases. Germline V gene sequence: CDR1 SGDLS, CDR2 YYNGEE. The V gene end was trimmed by 4 bases and the J gene end by 3 bases; junction bases not matched to a gene: 13. This CDR3 is built from 16 residues. This chain's CDR3 is CASSFMDRPGHYEQYF. In DNA form, the CDR3 reads TGTGCCAGCAGCTTTATGGACAGGCCGGGGCACTACGAGCAGTACTTC.

The rearrangement links TRBV7-9 to TRBJ1-2; 7 nucleotides line up with TRBD1. Germline V lookup: CDR1 SEHNR, CDR2 FQNEAQ (reference sequence). The CDR3 contains 13 residues. V was pared by 1 base and J by 7 bases, with 3 bases of the junction left unmatched. DNA of the CDR3: TGTGCCAGCAGCTTAGAGGGGGCAAGTGGCTACACCTTC. It translates to CASSLEGASGYTF.

The CDR3 DNA reads TGTGCCTGGAGTGGGACACGGAACACTGAAGCTTTCTTT. Encoded protein: CAWSGTRNTEAFF. This chain links TRBV30 with TRBJ1-1, with D maybe TRBD1 (5 bases). There are 13 residues in the CDR3. Deletions cut 1 base from V and 1 base from J, with 7 bases between. CDR1 is GTSNPN, CDR2 SVGIG, per germline (reference sequence).

CDR3 residues: CASSAPGLPNTEAFF. DNA for the CDR3: TGTGCCAGTAGTGCCCCGGGACTCCCGAACACTGAAGCTTTCTTT. The rearrangement joins TRBV19 to TRBJ1-1; tentative D call: TRBD1 (5 bases). The CDR3 is made up of 15 amino acids. The germline gives CDR1 LNHDA, CDR2 SQIVND (reference sequence). V dropped 5 bases and J dropped 1 base, with 14 bases sitting between them.

In this sample, this clone turned up once. This chain joins TRBV4-2 and TRBJ2-7; D may be TRBD2 (6 bases). Per germline, CDR1 LGHNA and CDR2 YNFKEQ. The CDR3 runs to 17 residues. Between the trimmed V and J ends, which lost 1 base and 1 base, there was a span of 17 bases. CDR3 protein: CASSQAPGSAGSYEQYF. CDR3 in DNA: TGTGCCAGCAGCCAAGCGCCCGGGAGTGCCGGGTCCTACGAGCAGTACTTC.

The chain combines TRBV10-3 with TRBJ2-7; possible D gene TRBD1, 5 bases. V was cut by 6 bases and J by 4 bases, with 7 bases left in between. Germline CDR1 and CDR2: ENHRY and SYGVKD. The CDR3 has 11 amino acids. CDR3 DNA: TGTGCCATCAGGGACACGTACGAGCAGTACTTC. It codes for CAIRDTYEQYF.

The rearrangement links TRBV19 to TRBJ1-1, with 7 bases fitting TRBD1. V shed 6 bases, J shed 0 bases, and the junction held 4 bases outside the gene matches. In germline, CDR1 is LNHDA, CDR2 SQIVND (reference sequence). The CDR3 extends over 14 amino acids. CDR3 in DNA: TGTGCCAGTAGATCCGGGACAGTGAACACTGAAGCTTTCTTT. It is translated as CASRSGTVNTEAFF.

This clone has just one count. The chain recombines TRBV5-6 with TRBJ2-3; 10 bases are a match to TRBD2. Germline assignment: CDR1 SGHDT and CDR2 YYEEEE. V trimming: 0 bases; J trimming: 3 bases; junction bases outside the gene matches: 4. This CDR3 is built from 16 residues. The CDR3 coding sequence is TGTGCCAGCAGCTTGGAGATAGCGGGAGGAACAGATACGCAGTATTTT. The encoded protein is CASSLEIAGGTDTQYF.

The chain couples TRBV6-5 to TRBJ1-1, with unresolved D. V shed 1 base and J shed 4 bases, with 7 bases lying between them. Looked up from germline, CDR1 is MNHEY and CDR2 is SVGAGI. The CDR3 totals 13 residues. CDR3 nucleotide sequence: TGTGCCAGCAGTTACTGGGAGTCCACTGAAGCTTTCTTT. Translated, it gives CASSYWESTEAFF.

This chain joins TRBV29-1 and TRBJ1-4, with a tentative D call TRBD1 (6 bases). V lost 7 bases to trimming and J lost 0 bases, with 15 bases between them. Germline V gene sequence: CDR1 SQVTM, CDR2 ANQGSEA. The length of the CDR3 is 15 residues. CDR3 loop: CSAIGTPATNEKLFF. The CDR3, as DNA: TGCAGCGCAATCGGGACACCTGCAACTAATGAAAAACTGTTTTTT.

The chain links TRBV5-6 to TRBJ2-1; D perhaps matches TRBD1 (6 bases). This CDR3 has 15 residues. Germline V CDR1 and CDR2: SGHDT, YYEEEE. The V end was cut by 1 base, the J end by 4 bases, with 12 bases between. CDR3 loop: CASSLPHREYNEQFF. In nucleotides, the CDR3 is TGTGCCAGCAGCTTGCCCCACAGGGAATACAATGAGCAGTTCTTC.

This clone has just one count. This chain connects TRBV7-2 to TRBJ1-5, with D unresolved. V was trimmed by 6 bases and J by 6 bases, leaving 9 bases between them. Germline V gene sequence: CDR1 SGHTA, CDR2 FQGNSA. The CDR3 has 12 amino acids. The CDR3 is CASSYDTQPQHF. DNA for the CDR3: TGTGCCAGCAGTTACGACACTCAGCCCCAGCATTTT. Complete variable domain (other parts from reference TRBV7-2 and TRBJ1-5): GAGVSQSPSNKVTEKGKDVELRCDPISGHTALYWYRQSLGQGLEFLIYFQGNSAPDKSGLPSDRFSAERTGGSVSTLTIQRTQQEDSAVYLCASSYDTQPQHFGDGTRLSIL.

The chain combines TRBV7-2 with TRBJ2-2, with 7 bases lining up with TRBD1. The ends lost 6 bases at V and 5 bases at J; junction bases unmatched: 9. The CDR3 spans 15 residues. Germline V gives CDR1 SGHTA, CDR2 FQGNSA. The CDR3 here is CASRDGTAGTGELFF. The CDR3 nucleotides read TGTGCCAGCAGGGATGGGACAGCTGGGACCGGGGAGCTGTTTTTT.

The chain combines TRBV9 with TRBJ2-2, with 8 bases matching TRBD2. CDR1 SGDLS and CDR2 YYNGEE come from the germline V gene. This CDR3 contains 16 residues. The ends lost 0 bases at V and 5 bases at J; junction bases unmatched: 6. The CDR3 here is CASSVDGRAGTGELFF. The CDR3 region has the DNA TGTGCCAGCAGCGTAGACGGGAGGGCAGGGACCGGGGAGCTGTTTTTT.

J is TRBJ1-3 and V is TRBV3-1 (or the pseudogene TRBV3-2); D unresolved. V lost 1 base, J lost 4 bases, and 11 bases lay in between. This CDR3 is 15 amino acids long. In germline, CDR1 is LGHDT, CDR2 YNNKEL (reference sequence). CDR3 bases: TGTGCCAGCAGCCAAGGTGGGCAACTGGGAAACACCATATATTTT. Residues: CASSQGGQLGNTIYF.

This chain uses TRBV10-3 with TRBJ1-2; TRBD1 might be the D (6 bases). Deletions cut 7 bases from V and 6 bases from J, with 15 bases between. Germline V gene sequence: CDR1 ENHRY, CDR2 SYGVKD. The CDR3 loop spans 13 amino acids. This CDR3 is CAITRGGEDGYTF. The CDR3 bases are TGTGCCATCACCCGTGGGGGCGAGGATGGCTACACCTTC.